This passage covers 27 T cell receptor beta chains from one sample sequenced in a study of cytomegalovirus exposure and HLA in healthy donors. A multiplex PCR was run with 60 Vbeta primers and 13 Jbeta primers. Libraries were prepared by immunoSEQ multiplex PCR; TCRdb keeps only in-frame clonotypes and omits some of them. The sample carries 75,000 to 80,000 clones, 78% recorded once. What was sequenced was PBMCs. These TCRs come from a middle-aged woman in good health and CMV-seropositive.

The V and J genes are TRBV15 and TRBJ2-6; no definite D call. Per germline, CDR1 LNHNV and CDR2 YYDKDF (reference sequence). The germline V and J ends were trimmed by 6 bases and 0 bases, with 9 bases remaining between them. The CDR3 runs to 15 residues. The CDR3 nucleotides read TGTGCCACCAGTTTGAGGAGCTCTGGGGCCAACGTCCTGACTTTC. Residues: CATSLRSSGANVLTF. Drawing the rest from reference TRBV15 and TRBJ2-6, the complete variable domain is DAMVIQNPRYQVTQFGKPVTLSCSQTLNHNVMYWYQQKSSQAPKLLFHYYDKDFNNEADTPDNFQSRRPNTSFCFLDIRSPGLGDTAMYLCATSLRSSGANVLTFGAGSRLTVL.

CDR3 protein: CASSPLTATNSPLHF. CDR3 sequence (DNA): TGTGCCAGCTCCCCCCTGACTGCGACTAATTCACCCCTCCACTTT. The rearrangement joins TRBV18 to TRBJ1-6; D is unresolved. Germline V gives CDR1 KGHSH, CDR2 LQKENI. The ends were cut back, 6 bases at V and 6 bases at J, with 15 bases in the middle. This CDR3 contains 15 residues.

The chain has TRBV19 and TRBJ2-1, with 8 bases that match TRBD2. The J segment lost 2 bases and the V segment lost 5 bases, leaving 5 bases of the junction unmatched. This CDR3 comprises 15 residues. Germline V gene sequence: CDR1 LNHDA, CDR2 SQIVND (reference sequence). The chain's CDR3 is CASSPIGGAYNEQFF. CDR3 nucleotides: TGTGCCAGTAGTCCAATCGGGGGGGCCTACAATGAGCAGTTCTTC.

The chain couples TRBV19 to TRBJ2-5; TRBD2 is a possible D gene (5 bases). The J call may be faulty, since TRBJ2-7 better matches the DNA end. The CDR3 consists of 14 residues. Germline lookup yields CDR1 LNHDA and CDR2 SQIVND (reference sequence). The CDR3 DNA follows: TGTGCCAGTAGTATAGCGGGGAGCTCCTACGAGCAGTACTTC. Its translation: CASSIAGSSYEQYF.

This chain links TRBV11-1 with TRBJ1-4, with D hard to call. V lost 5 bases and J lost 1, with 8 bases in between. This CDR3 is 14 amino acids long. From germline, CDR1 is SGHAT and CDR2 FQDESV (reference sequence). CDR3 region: CASSAAVTNEKLFF. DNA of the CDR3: TGTGCCAGCAGCGCGGCGGTAACTAATGAAAAACTGTTTTTT.

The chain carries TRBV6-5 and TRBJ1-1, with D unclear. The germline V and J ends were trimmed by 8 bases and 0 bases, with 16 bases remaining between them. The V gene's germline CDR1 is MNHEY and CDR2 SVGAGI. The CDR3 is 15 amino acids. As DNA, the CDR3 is TGTGCCAGCCGTCGGTCGATCGACATGAACACTGAAGCTTTCTTT. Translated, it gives CASRRSIDMNTEAFF.

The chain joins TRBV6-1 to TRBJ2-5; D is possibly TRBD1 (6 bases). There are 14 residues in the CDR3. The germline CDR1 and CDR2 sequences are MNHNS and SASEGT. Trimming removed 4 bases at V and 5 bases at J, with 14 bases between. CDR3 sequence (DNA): TGTGCCAGCAGTGTCACAGGGTTAGACGAGACCCAGTACTTC. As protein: CASSVTGLDETQYF.

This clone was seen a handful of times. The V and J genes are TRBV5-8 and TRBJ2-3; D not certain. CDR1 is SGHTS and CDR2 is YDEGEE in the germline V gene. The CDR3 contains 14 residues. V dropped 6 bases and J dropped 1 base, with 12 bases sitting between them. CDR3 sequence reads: CASTFPSGTDTQYF. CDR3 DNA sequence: TGTGCCAGCACCTTCCCGAGCGGCACAGATACGCAGTATTTT. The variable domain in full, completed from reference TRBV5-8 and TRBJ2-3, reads EAGVTQSPTHLIKTRGQQATLRCSPISGHTSVYWYQQALGLGLQFLLWYDEGEERNRGNFPPRFSGRQFPNYSSELNVNALELEDSALYLCASTFPSGTDTQYFGPGTRLTVL.

The CDR3 region has the DNA TGTGCCAGCAGCTTGGGGGCAGCTTTTAATTCACCCCTCCACTTT. Translated, it gives CASSLGAAFNSPLHF. The J gene is TRBJ1-6, the V gene TRBV5-4, with no clear D. CDR1 SGHNT and CDR2 YYREEE come from the germline V gene (reference sequence). Between the trimmed V and J ends, which lost 0 bases and 6 bases, there was a span of 10 bases. This CDR3 is built from 15 residues. Variable domain in full (rest from reference TRBV5-4 and TRBJ1-6): ETGVTQSPTHLIKTRGQQVTLRCSSQSGHNTVSWYQQALGQGPQFIFQYYREEENGRGNFPPRFSGLQFPNYSSELNVNALELDDSALYLCASSLGAAFNSPLHFGNGTRLTVT.

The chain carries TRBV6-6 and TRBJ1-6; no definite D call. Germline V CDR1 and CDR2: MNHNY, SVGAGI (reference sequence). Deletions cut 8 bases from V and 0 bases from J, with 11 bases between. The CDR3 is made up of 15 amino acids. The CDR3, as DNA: TGTGCCAGCTCCGTGGCCCGCTCCTATAATTCACCCCTCCACTTT. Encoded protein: CASSVARSYNSPLHF.

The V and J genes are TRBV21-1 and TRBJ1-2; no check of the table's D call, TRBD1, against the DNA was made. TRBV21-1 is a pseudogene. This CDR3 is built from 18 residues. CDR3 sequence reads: CASSKNPVGQGRFYGYTF. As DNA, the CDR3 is TGTGCCAGCAGCAAAAACCCTGTAGGACAGGGGAGATTCTATGGCTACACCTTC.

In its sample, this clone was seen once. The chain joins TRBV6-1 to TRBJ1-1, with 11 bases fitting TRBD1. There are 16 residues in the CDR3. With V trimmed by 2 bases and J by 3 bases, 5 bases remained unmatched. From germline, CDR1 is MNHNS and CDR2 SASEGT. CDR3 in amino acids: CASSERGQGADTEAFF. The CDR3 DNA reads TGTGCCAGCAGTGAACGCGGACAGGGGGCGGACACTGAAGCTTTCTTT.

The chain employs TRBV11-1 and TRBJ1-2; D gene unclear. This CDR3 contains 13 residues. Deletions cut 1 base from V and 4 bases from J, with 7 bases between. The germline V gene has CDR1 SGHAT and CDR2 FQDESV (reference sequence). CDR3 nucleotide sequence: TGTGCCAGCAGCTTAGAAGAGGCCTATGGCTACACCTTC. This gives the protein CASSLEEAYGYTF.

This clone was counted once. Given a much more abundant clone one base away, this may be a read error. The CDR3 DNA follows: TGTGCCAGCAGTGAGGACAGGGTCCAGACTGAAGCTTTCTTT. As protein: CASSEDRVQTEAFF. The chain is built from TRBV6-1 and TRBJ1-1, with 8 nucleotides matching TRBD1. Losses at the gene ends were 3 bases for V and 5 bases for J; bases not matched to a gene: 5. CDR1 is MNHNS, CDR2 SASEGT, per germline. This CDR3 region has 14 residues.

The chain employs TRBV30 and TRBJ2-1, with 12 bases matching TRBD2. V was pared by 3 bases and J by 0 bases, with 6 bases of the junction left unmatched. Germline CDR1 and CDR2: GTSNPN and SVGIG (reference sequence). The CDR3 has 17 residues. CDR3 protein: CAWRRLAGGSSYNEQFF. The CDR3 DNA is TGTGCCTGGAGAAGGCTAGCGGGGGGGAGCTCCTACAATGAGCAGTTCTTC.

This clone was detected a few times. The DNA for the CDR3 is TGCGCCAGCAGCATCCAGACAGGGGTCGACGAGCAGTACTTC. Its protein product is CASSIQTGVDEQYF. This rearrangement joins TRBV5-1 to TRBJ2-7; TRBD1 matches at 8 bases. CDR3 length: 14 amino acids. V lost 4 bases, J lost 5 bases, and 8 bases stayed unmatched. The V gene's germline CDR1 is SGHRS and CDR2 YFSETQ.

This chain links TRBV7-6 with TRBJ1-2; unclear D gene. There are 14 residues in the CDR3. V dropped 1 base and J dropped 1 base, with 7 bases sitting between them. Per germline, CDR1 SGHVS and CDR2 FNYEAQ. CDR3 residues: CASSLDHSNYGYTF. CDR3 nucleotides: TGTGCCAGCAGCTTAGATCACAGTAACTATGGCTACACCTTC.

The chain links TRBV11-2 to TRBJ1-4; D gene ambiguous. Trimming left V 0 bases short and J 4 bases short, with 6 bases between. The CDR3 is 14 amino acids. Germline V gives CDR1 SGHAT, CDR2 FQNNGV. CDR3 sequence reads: CASSLDLFNEKLFF. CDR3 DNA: TGTGCCAGCAGCTTAGATCTGTTTAATGAAAAACTGTTTTTT.

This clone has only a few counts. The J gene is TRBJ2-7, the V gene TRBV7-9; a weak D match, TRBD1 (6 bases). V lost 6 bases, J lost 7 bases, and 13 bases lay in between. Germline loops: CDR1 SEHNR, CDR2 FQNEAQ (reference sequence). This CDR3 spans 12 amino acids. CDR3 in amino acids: CASSRTGQEQYF. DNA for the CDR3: TGTGCCAGCAGTAGAACAGGGCAAGAGCAGTACTTC.

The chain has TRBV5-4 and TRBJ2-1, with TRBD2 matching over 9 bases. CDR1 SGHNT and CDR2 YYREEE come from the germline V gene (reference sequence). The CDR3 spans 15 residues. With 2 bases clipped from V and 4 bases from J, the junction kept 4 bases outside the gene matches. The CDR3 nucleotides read TGTGCCAGCAGCTTCTGGCTAGCGGGGTACAATGAGCAGTTCTTC. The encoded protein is CASSFWLAGYNEQFF.

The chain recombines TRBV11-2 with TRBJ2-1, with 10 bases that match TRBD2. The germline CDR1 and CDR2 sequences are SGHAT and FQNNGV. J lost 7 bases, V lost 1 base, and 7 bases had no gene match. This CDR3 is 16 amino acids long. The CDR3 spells CASSLVSAGGWNEQFF. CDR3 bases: TGTGCCAGCAGCTTAGTATCAGCGGGGGGGTGGAATGAGCAGTTCTTC.

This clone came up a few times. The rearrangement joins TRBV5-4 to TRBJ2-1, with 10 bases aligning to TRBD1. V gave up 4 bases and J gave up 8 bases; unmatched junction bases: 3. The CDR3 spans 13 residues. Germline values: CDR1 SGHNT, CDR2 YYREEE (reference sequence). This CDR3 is CASSRQGADEQFF. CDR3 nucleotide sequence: TGTGCCAGCAGCAGACAGGGGGCGGATGAGCAGTTCTTC. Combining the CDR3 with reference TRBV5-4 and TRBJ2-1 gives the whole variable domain ETGVTQSPTHLIKTRGQQVTLRCSSQSGHNTVSWYQQALGQGPQFIFQYYREEENGRGNFPPRFSGLQFPNYSSELNVNALELDDSALYLCASSRQGADEQFFGPGTRLTVL.

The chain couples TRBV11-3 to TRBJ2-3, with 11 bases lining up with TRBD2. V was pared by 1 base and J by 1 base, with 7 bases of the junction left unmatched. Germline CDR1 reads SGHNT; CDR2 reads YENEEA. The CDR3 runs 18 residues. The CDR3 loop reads CASSLGDRLAGRTDTQYF. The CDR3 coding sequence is TGTGCCAGCAGCTTAGGCGACCGACTAGCGGGGCGCACAGATACGCAGTATTTT. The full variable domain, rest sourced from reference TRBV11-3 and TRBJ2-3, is EAGVVQSPRYKIIEKKQPVAFWCNPISGHNTLYWYLQNLGQGPELLIRYENEEAVDDSQLPKDRFSAERLKGVDSTLKIQPAELGDSAVYLCASSLGDRLAGRTDTQYFGPGTRLTVL.

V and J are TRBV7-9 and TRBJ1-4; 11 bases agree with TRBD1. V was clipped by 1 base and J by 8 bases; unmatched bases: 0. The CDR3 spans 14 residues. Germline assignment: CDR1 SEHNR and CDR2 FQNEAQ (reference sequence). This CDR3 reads CASSLGTGGEKLFF. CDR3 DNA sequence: TGTGCCAGCAGCTTAGGGACAGGGGGCGAAAAACTGTTTTTT.

CDR3 in amino acids: CASSSQGAGQPQHF. CDR3 sequence (DNA): TGTGCCAGCAGTTCACAGGGGGCGGGGCAGCCCCAGCATTTT. The chain is built from TRBV28 and TRBJ1-5; 9 nucleotides line up with TRBD1. Germline V lookup: CDR1 MDHEN, CDR2 SYDVKM. V lost 4 bases and J lost 7; bases outside the gene matches: 5. The CDR3 is made up of 14 amino acids.

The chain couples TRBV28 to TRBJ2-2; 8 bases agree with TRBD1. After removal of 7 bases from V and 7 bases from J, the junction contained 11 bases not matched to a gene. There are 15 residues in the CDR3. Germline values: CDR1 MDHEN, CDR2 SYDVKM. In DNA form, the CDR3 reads TGTGCCAGCAACTTAGGACAGGGAAGAAGCGGGGAGCTGTTTTTT. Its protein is CASNLGQGRSGELFF.

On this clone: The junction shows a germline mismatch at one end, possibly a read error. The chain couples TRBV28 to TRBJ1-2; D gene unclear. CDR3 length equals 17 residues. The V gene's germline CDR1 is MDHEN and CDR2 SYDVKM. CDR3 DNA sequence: TGTGCCAGCAGTTTCATGTTGGGCAGACAAGCTAACTGTGGCTACACCTTC. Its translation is CASSFMLGRQANCGYTF.